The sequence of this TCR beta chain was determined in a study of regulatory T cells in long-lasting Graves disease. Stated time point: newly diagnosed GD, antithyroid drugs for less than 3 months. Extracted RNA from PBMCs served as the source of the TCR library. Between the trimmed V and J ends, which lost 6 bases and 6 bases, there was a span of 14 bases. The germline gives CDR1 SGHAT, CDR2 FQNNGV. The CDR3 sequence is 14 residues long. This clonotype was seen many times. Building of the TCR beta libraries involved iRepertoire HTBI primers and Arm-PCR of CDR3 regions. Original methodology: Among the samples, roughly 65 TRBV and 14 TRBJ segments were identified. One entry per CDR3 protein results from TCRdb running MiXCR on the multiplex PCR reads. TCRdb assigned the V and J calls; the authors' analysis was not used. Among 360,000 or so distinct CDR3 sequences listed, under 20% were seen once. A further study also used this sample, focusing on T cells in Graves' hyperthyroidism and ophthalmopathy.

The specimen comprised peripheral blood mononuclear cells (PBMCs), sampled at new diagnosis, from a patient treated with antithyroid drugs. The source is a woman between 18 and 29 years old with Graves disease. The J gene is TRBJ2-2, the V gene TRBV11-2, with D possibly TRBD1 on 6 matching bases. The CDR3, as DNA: TGTGCCAGCAGGTACAGGGAAGTGGCCGGGGAGCTGTTTTTT. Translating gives CASRYREVAGELFF.